The sample holds one count of the clone carrying this TCR beta chain. Its antigen remains unidentified. TCRdb's table, derived via immunoSEQ multiplex PCR, lists solely in-frame clones and lacks some. The sample yields 90,000 to 110,000 clones, approximately 91% seen once. Germline V gene sequence: CDR1 MDHEN, CDR2 SYDVKM. J gave up 1 base and V 5 bases, and 10 bases lay outside the gene matches. The CDR3 contains 19 residues. The donors were part of the roughly 120-subject validation cohort, which stood apart from the roughly 700-subject first cohort. This record belongs to a study of cytomegalovirus exposure and HLA in healthy donors. General study points: Most TCR sequences were rare, but some public TCRs occurred in many donors.

Source material: PBMCs. This chain uses TRBV28 with TRBJ2-3, with TRBD2 identical over 15 bases. This receptor was identified in a woman between 18 and 29 years old in good health and CMV-seronegative. CDR3 loop: CASSPGTSGRPLRTDTQYF. The CDR3 DNA is TGTGCCAGCAGTCCCGGGACTAGCGGGAGGCCCCTCCGCACAGATACGCAGTATTTT.